The next 21 T cell receptor beta chains were all read from a single sample in a study of blood T cell repertoires in COVID-19. Using immunoSEQ multiplex PCR, the repertoire was profiled, and TCRdb retains in-frame clones only, with some absent. This sample has 140,000 to 150,000 clones; 85% occur once, and the top ten carry 6.2%. What was sequenced was PBMCs or T cells enriched from blood (not recorded which). These receptors were collected from a woman aged 40-49 years who had recovered from COVID-19.

The chain uses TRBV5-6 and TRBJ1-1; 9 bases map to TRBD1. The length of the CDR3 is 14 residues. CDR1 is SGHDT, CDR2 YYEEEE, per germline. V dropped 5 bases and J dropped 3; count of bases not matched to a gene: 5. The CDR3 is CASSSGTGHTEAFF. The CDR3 nucleotides read TGTGCCAGCAGTTCCGGGACAGGGCACACTGAAGCTTTCTTT.

This rearrangement joins TRBV2 to TRBJ2-1; 9 bases are a match to TRBD2. The CDR3 runs to 16 residues. The J segment lost 7 bases and the V segment lost 1 base, leaving 8 bases of the junction unmatched. Germline V lookup: CDR1 SNHLY, CDR2 FYNNEI. The CDR3 loop reads CASSEVAGGPGNEQFF. The CDR3 nucleotides read TGTGCCAGCAGTGAAGTTGCGGGAGGGCCGGGGAATGAGCAGTTCTTC.

The V gene is TRBV2, the J gene TRBJ1-5, with TRBD1 identical over 7 bases. With 0 bases clipped from V and 7 bases from J, the junction kept 6 bases outside the gene matches. The germline CDR1 and CDR2 sequences are SNHLY and FYNNEI. The CDR3 totals 15 residues. CDR3 protein: CASSEALGGRQPQHF. The CDR3 DNA sequence: TGTGCCAGCAGTGAAGCCCTAGGGGGCAGACAGCCCCAGCATTTT.

This clone was detected ten times or more. The chain has TRBV11-3 and TRBJ2-2; tentative D call: TRBD2 (5 bases). Trimming took off 5 bases at V and 5 bases at J, with 18 bases between the two ends. CDR3 size: 16 residues. Germline CDR1 SGHNT, CDR2 YENEEA. CDR3 sequence: CASSQDSRAWTGELFF. CDR3 in DNA: TGTGCCAGCAGCCAGGATTCGCGGGCGTGGACCGGGGAGCTGTTTTTT.

The J gene is TRBJ1-1, the V gene TRBV4-1; D is undetermined. The V gene lost 1 base and the J gene lost 1 base, with 7 bases spanning the gap. Per the germline V gene, CDR1 is MGHRA and CDR2 is YSYEKL. This CDR3 is built from 14 residues. CDR3 in DNA: TGCGCCAGCAGCCAAGTTACAGCGAACACTGAAGCTTTCTTT. Translation gives CASSQVTANTEAFF.

The chain links TRBV25-1 to TRBJ2-1; possible D gene TRBD1, 6 bases. CDR3 size: 12 residues. V shed 4 bases and J shed 12 bases, with 13 bases lying between them. Per the germline V gene, CDR1 is MGHDK and CDR2 is SYGVNS. The CDR3 is CASSGEQGGQFF. CDR3 nucleotides: TGTGCCAGCAGTGGGGAACAGGGTGGGCAGTTCTTC.

The J gene is TRBJ1-1, the V gene TRBV27; TRBD1 agrees at 7 bases. Germline CDR1 and CDR2: MNHEY and SMNVEV (reference sequence). This CDR3 has 14 residues. V lost 8 bases and J lost 3; bases outside the gene matches: 9. DNA of the CDR3: TGTGCCAGCGGCCAGACAGGGCGGGACACTGAAGCTTTCTTT. Translating it yields CASGQTGRDTEAFF.

This clone was detected once. The chain uses TRBV14 and TRBJ2-3; 14 bases agree with TRBD2. With 1 base clipped from V and 14 bases from J, the junction kept 2 bases outside the gene matches. This CDR3 has 13 amino acids. Germline CDR1 SGHDN, CDR2 FVKESK. CDR3 sequence (DNA): TGTGCCAGCAGCCAAGGACTAGCGGGAGGGAGGTATTTT. As protein: CASSQGLAGGRYF.

The chain combines TRBV25-1 with TRBJ2-7, with a possible D match to TRBD1 (6 bases). This CDR3 has 14 amino acids. V lost 2 bases to trimming and J lost 3 bases, with 11 bases between them. Germline CDR1 MGHDK, CDR2 SYGVNS. CDR3: CASSEQGTNYEQYF. CDR3 nucleotide sequence: TGTGCCAGCAGTGAACAGGGGACCAACTACGAGCAGTACTTC.

V is TRBV7-6 and J is TRBJ2-1; 13 bases map to TRBD2. The CDR3 is made up of 18 amino acids. The V segment lost 3 bases and the J segment 3 bases; nucleotides outside the gene matches: 8. The germline CDR1 and CDR2 sequences are SGHVS and FNYEAQ. CDR3 protein: CASSLGTSGTLGYNEQFF. The CDR3 DNA is TGTGCCAGCAGCTTGGGGACTAGCGGGACTTTGGGCTACAATGAGCAGTTCTTC. The full variable domain, rest sourced from reference TRBV7-6 and TRBJ2-1, is GAGVSQSPRYKVTKRGQDVALRCDPISGHVSLYWYRQALGQGPEFLTYFNYEAQQDKSGLPNDRFSAERPEGSISTLTIQRTEQRDSAMYRCASSLGTSGTLGYNEQFFGPGTRLTVL.

The CDR3 DNA is TGTGCCAGCAGCCTCTCGGGGGGACTTTTCTACGAGCAGTACTTC. Protein product: CASSLSGGLFYEQYF. The rearrangement links TRBV27 to TRBJ2-7, with 7 positions matching TRBD2. V was clipped by 6 bases and J by 3 bases; unmatched bases: 11. Germline-derived CDR1 and CDR2 are MNHEY and SMNVEV (reference sequence). This CDR3 is built from 15 residues.

The genes are TRBV27 and TRBJ2-3, with TRBD2 matching over 14 bases. Germline CDR1 and CDR2: MNHEY and SMNVEV (reference sequence). V lost 3 bases, J lost 7 bases, and 6 bases stayed unmatched. This CDR3 region has 16 residues. The CDR3 sequence: CASSFGTSGSINTQYF. CDR3 bases: TGTGCCAGCAGTTTCGGGACTAGCGGGAGCATTAATACGCAGTATTTT.

The rearrangement uses TRBV23-1 and TRBJ2-5; a possible D gene is TRBD1 (5 bases). TRBV23-1 qualifies as an ORF whose function is uncertain. CDR3 size: 15 residues. Trimming removed 0 bases from V and 1 base from J, with 9 bases in between. The CDR3 protein is CASSQSSRVQETQYF. As DNA, the CDR3 is TGCGCCAGCAGTCAATCTAGCAGGGTCCAAGAGACCCAGTACTTC.

The gene calls are TRBV9 and TRBJ2-2, with 13 bases that match TRBD2. J gave up 8 bases and V 4 bases, and 8 bases lay outside the gene matches. The CDR3 runs 16 residues. Germline lookup yields CDR1 SGDLS and CDR2 YYNGEE. The CDR3 sequence is CASSPRTSGRNGELFF. DNA of the CDR3: TGTGCCAGCAGCCCCCGGACTAGCGGGAGAAATGGGGAGCTGTTTTTT.

This chain uses TRBV10-3 with TRBJ2-2; TRBD1 matches at 7 bases. V lost 11 bases to trimming and J lost 7 bases; unmatched junction nucleotides: 7. CDR1 and CDR2 from the germline V gene are ENHRY and SYGVKD. The CDR3 consists of 12 residues. The chain's CDR3 is CAATGASGELFF. As DNA, the CDR3 is TGTGCCGCAACAGGGGCGAGCGGGGAGCTGTTTTTT.

The DNA for the CDR3 is TGTGCCAGCAGCTCCCTTAGCGGGGGCCCCTACAATGAGCAGTTCTTC. Translating gives CASSSLSGGPYNEQFF. The V and J genes are TRBV7-8 and TRBJ2-1; 9 positions match TRBD2. Germline V gene sequence: CDR1 SGHVS, CDR2 FQNEAQ. There are 16 residues in the CDR3. V was clipped by 4 bases and J by 2 bases; unmatched bases: 6.

The J gene is TRBJ1-4, the V gene TRBV29-1; D ambiguous. The germline V and J ends were trimmed by 4 bases and 1 base, with 4 bases remaining between them. CDR1 and CDR2 from the germline V gene are SQVTM and ANQGSEA. The CDR3 runs 12 residues. The CDR3 sequence: CSVARTNEKLFF. CDR3 DNA sequence: TGCAGCGTTGCCAGAACTAATGAAAAACTGTTTTTT.

The V and J genes are TRBV7-8 and TRBJ2-3; TRBD2 might be the D (6 bases). Germline V gene lookup returns CDR1 SGHVS and CDR2 FQNEAQ. The CDR3 runs to 14 residues. The V end lost 7 bases, the J end lost 4 bases, and 15 bases lay between the germline ends. The CDR3: CASILGAGSDTQYF. For the CDR3, the DNA is TGTGCCAGCATTCTAGGGGCGGGGTCAGATACGCAGTATTTT.

The V gene is TRBV7-9, the J gene TRBJ1-1; 7 bases align to TRBD1. V lost 4 bases to trimming and J lost 0 bases; unmatched junction nucleotides: 8. CDR3 length equals 16 residues. Germline lookup yields CDR1 SEHNR and CDR2 FQNEAQ (reference sequence). The CDR3 region is CASSSADRVLNTEAFF. In DNA, the CDR3 is TGTGCCAGCAGCTCGGCCGACAGGGTGTTGAACACTGAAGCTTTCTTT.

This chain connects TRBV6-5 to TRBJ2-7; 8 nucleotides agree with TRBD1. The CDR3 totals 15 residues. Trimming removed 2 bases from V and 3 bases from J; junction bases left unmatched: 6. Per germline, CDR1 MNHEY and CDR2 SVGAGI. The CDR3 is CASSYGEGTGYEQYF. As DNA, the CDR3 is TGTGCCAGCAGTTACGGCGAAGGGACAGGCTACGAGCAGTACTTC.

The V and J genes are TRBV2 and TRBJ1-6, with 8 bases that match TRBD1. Germline V lookup: CDR1 SNHLY, CDR2 FYNNEI. Germline trimming cut 8 bases from V and 7 bases from J; bases unmatched to any gene: 7. There are 14 residues in the CDR3. The CDR3 DNA follows: TGTGCCAGCGGGATGGACAGGGAAAATTCACCCCTCCACTTT. Its protein product is CASGMDRENSPLHF.